This T cell receptor beta chain was profiled in a study of T cells after yellow fever vaccination. They built TCR cDNA with 5'RACE template switching, a step that put in a universal primer site and UMIs. One entry per CDR3 protein, called by TCRdb with MiXCR from the 5' RACE reads. Counted here are about 260,000 distinct CDR3 sequences, around 5.2% occurring once; the ten biggest clones make up less than 3.5%. CDR1 SGHRS and CDR2 YFSETQ come from the germline V gene. The CDR3 totals 14 residues. The ends were cut back, 0 bases at V and 4 bases at J, with 10 bases in the middle. Regarding the study as a whole: Clones from primary vaccination mostly reappeared after the booster (around 96% CD4, approximately 91% CD8).

On this clonotype itself: Its antigen is as yet unknown.

The receptor was isolated from a man aged 18 to 29 who received the YFV17D yellow fever vaccine. This chain joins TRBV5-1 and TRBJ2-5, with D perhaps TRBD1 or TRBD2 (5 bases each). The sequencing used CD4+ T cells sorted from PBMCs, collected on the day of the yellow fever booster vaccination. The CDR3 region is CASSLGGFRETQYF. CDR3 bases: TGCGCCAGCAGCTTGGGGGGGTTCCGAGAGACCCAGTACTTC.